This entry lists 14 T cell receptor beta chains sequenced from one sample in a study of CD8 T cells in ankylosing spondylitis. Antigen specificity for these receptors is unknown. Each CDR3 protein is one row after TCRdb ran MiXCR on the 5' RACE reads. The table lists about 500,000 distinct CDR3 sequences, roughly an eighth of them singletons, with around 6.8% in the top ten. Study findings and constraints: Blood from ankylosing spondylitis patients appeared to carry a characteristic roughly 8-variant TCR beta motif.

The material sequenced was blood, either unsorted or a sorted T cell fraction (not recorded which). These receptors were taken from a male donor with ankylosing spondylitis.

This rearrangement joins TRBV7-2 to TRBJ1-5; D is ambiguous. The CDR3 is 15 residues long. Germline V gene lookup returns CDR1 SGHTA and CDR2 FQGNSA. Between the trimmed V and J ends, which lost 3 bases and 7 bases, there was a span of 16 bases. CDR3 DNA: TGTGCCAGCAGCTTTCTCGGCCCCGAGTACCAGCCCCAGCATTTT. Encoded protein: CASSFLGPEYQPQHF.

This clonotype was seen many times. This sequence joins TRBV7-9 and TRBJ2-2; the match to TRBD2 covers 8 bases. The germline V gene has CDR1 SEHNR and CDR2 FQNEAQ (reference sequence). The V and J ends lost 6 bases and 4 bases, in that order; junction bases with no gene match: 7. The CDR3 has 15 amino acids. CDR3 protein: CASSEGLAATGELFF. Here the CDR3 DNA reads TGTGCCAGCAGTGAAGGACTAGCCGCCACCGGGGAGCTGTTTTTT.

In this sample, this clonotype turned up many times. The chain combines TRBV2 with TRBJ1-2; no reliable D call. Germline CDR1 is SNHLY and CDR2 is FYNNEI. The V end lost 8 bases, the J end lost 3 bases, and 13 bases lay between the germline ends. The CDR3 extends over 13 amino acids. The CDR3 DNA follows: TGTGCCAGCTCTGGGTCCCGAGACTATGGCTACACCTTC. Protein product: CASSGSRDYGYTF.

In nucleotides, the CDR3 is TGCAGTGCTAGCCTCGACAGAAGCAATCAGCCCCAGCATTTT. Translating it yields CSASLDRSNQPQHF. V usage is TRBV20-1 and J usage is TRBJ1-5; D might be TRBD1 (5 bases). V lost 3 bases to trimming and J lost 1 base, with 10 bases between them. The germline V gene encodes CDR1 DFQATT and CDR2 SNEGSKA (reference sequence). This CDR3 comprises 14 residues.

The rearrangement uses TRBV4-2 and TRBJ2-1; D might be TRBD2 (5 bases). This CDR3 contains 16 residues. Trimming pared 1 base from V and 3 bases from J, leaving 13 bases between. Looked up from germline, CDR1 is LGHNA and CDR2 is YNFKEQ. The CDR3 coding sequence is TGTGCCAGCAGCCAAGGCGGAGCGGCACGCTACAATGAGCAGTTCTTC. This translates into CASSQGGAARYNEQFF.

The rearrangement joins TRBV4-1 to TRBJ1-4; no clear D. The germline V gene encodes CDR1 MGHRA and CDR2 YSYEKL. V was clipped by 1 base and J by 7 bases, with 13 bases between them. The CDR3 contains 15 residues. The chain's CDR3 is CASSQGRSDSEKLFF. The CDR3, as DNA: TGCGCCAGCAGCCAAGGGAGGAGTGATAGTGAAAAACTGTTTTTT.

This clonotype was found many times. The chain joins TRBV7-6 to TRBJ1-2; 10 bases align to TRBD1. The CDR3 is 15 residues long. Germline trimming cut 3 bases from V and 4 bases from J; bases unmatched to any gene: 5. Germline V gene sequence: CDR1 SGHVS, CDR2 FNYEAQ. CDR3 bases: TGTGCCAGCAGCTTGGGGACAGGGGTAGTCTATGGCTACACCTTC. This translates into CASSLGTGVVYGYTF.

This clonotype was seen at least ten times. This sequence joins TRBV24-1 and TRBJ1-1; D unclear. Germline values: CDR1 KGHDR, CDR2 SFDVKD. CDR3 length equals 13 residues. The V end lost 3 bases, the J end lost 4 bases, and 8 bases lay between the germline ends. CDR3 amino acids: CATSDGPSTEAFF. Here the CDR3 DNA reads TGTGCCACCAGTGATGGCCCGAGCACTGAAGCTTTCTTT.

This clonotype was counted only a few times. The CDR3 DNA follows: TGTGCCAGCAGTACCCTGACTAGCGCGTACCAAGAGACCCAGTACTTC. Translating gives CASSTLTSAYQETQYF. The chain uses TRBV12-3 or TRBV12-4 and TRBJ2-5; the match to TRBD2 covers 8 bases. The CDR3 sequence is 16 residues long. V lost 5 bases to trimming and J lost 0 bases; unmatched junction nucleotides: 8.

This clonotype has only a few counts. The gene calls are TRBV14 and TRBJ2-7; 9 nucleotides line up with TRBD2. Trimming cost V 3 bases and J 2 bases; bases outside gene matches: 11. Germline V gene sequence: CDR1 SGHDN, CDR2 FVKESK. The CDR3 spans 17 residues. The CDR3, as DNA: TGTGCCAGCAGCCAGGCCGAACTAGCGGGCATGCCCTACGAGCAGTACGTC. It is translated as CASSQAELAGMPYEQYV.

The table lists this clonotype with a few counts. V usage is TRBV18 and J usage is TRBJ1-3; D is uncertain. Trimming pared 10 bases from V and 0 bases from J, leaving 13 bases between. The CDR3 extends over 14 amino acids. The germline CDR1 and CDR2 sequences are KGHSH and LQKENI. DNA of the CDR3: TGTGCCACCCTTCAGAAGAGCTCTGGAAACACCATATATTTT. Translating it yields CATLQKSSGNTIYF. The variable domain in full, completed from reference TRBV18 and TRBJ1-3, reads NAGVMQNPRHLVRRRGQEARLRCSPMKGHSHVYWYRQLPEEGLKFMVYLQKENIIDESGMPKERFSAEFPKEGPSILRIQQVVRGDSAAYFCATLQKSSGNTIYFGEGSWLTVV.

This chain joins TRBV24-1 and TRBJ2-3; 9 nucleotides line up with TRBD1. CDR1 is KGHDR, CDR2 SFDVKD, per germline. The CDR3 spans 14 residues. Trimming cost V 7 bases and J 3 bases; bases outside gene matches: 4. The CDR3 is CATSGQGRTDTQYF. The CDR3 bases are TGTGCCACCAGCGGACAGGGGAGGACAGATACGCAGTATTTT.

This clonotype has a single count. The gene calls are TRBV24-1 and TRBJ2-1; D possibly corresponds to TRBD2 (7 bases). Per germline, CDR1 KGHDR and CDR2 SFDVKD. Trimming shortened V by 3 bases and J by 0 bases, and 20 bases separated the two germline ends. This CDR3 is built from 19 residues. Here the CDR3 reads CATSDEGGMRGSSYNEQFF. DNA of the CDR3: TGTGCCACCAGTGATGAGGGGGGGATGAGGGGGAGCTCCTACAATGAGCAGTTCTTC.

The chain couples TRBV6-1 to TRBJ1-2; D remains unclear. The germline V gene encodes CDR1 MNHNS and CDR2 SASEGT. The CDR3 has 14 amino acids. V was pared by 3 bases and J by 4 bases, with 12 bases between. Here the CDR3 reads CASSDTHEGYGYTF. The DNA of the CDR3 is TGTGCCAGCAGTGATACCCACGAGGGCTATGGCTACACCTTC.